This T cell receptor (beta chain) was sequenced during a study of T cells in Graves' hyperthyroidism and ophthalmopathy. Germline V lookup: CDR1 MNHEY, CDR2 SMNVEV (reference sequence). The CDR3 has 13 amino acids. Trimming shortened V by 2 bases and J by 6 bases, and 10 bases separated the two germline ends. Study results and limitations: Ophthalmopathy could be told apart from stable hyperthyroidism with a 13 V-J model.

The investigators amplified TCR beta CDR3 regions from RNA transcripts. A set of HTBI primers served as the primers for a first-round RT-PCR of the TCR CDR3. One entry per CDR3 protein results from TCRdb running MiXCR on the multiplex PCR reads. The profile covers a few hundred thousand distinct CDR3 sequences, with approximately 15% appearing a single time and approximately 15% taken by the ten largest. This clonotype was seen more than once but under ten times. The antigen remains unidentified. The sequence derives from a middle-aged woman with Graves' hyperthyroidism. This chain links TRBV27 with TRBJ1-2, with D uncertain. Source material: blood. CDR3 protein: CASSLNGPNGYTF. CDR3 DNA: TGTGCCAGCAGTTTAAATGGGCCCAATGGCTACACCTTC.